The source of this T cell receptor (beta chain) is a study of T cell changes during pregnancy in multiple sclerosis. Only in-frame clones appear in the TCRdb table, and some are missing; sequencing was by immunoSEQ multiplex PCR. The sample shows over 60,000 clones, about nine tenths of them seen only once. With V trimmed by 7 bases and J by 0 bases, 15 bases remained unmatched. Per germline, CDR1 MDHEN and CDR2 SYDVKM. This CDR3 contains 20 residues. The source was peripheral blood, collected in the third trimester of pregnancy. This clonotype was obtained from a female donor in good health, enrolled as a control in a pregnancy study. The chain joins TRBV28 to TRBJ2-6; 10 nucleotides match TRBD1. CDR3 in amino acids: CASNPLGTGQGFSGANVLTF. The CDR3 coding sequence is TGTGCCAGCAACCCCCTGGGCACGGGACAGGGGTTCTCTGGGGCCAACGTCCTGACTTTC.